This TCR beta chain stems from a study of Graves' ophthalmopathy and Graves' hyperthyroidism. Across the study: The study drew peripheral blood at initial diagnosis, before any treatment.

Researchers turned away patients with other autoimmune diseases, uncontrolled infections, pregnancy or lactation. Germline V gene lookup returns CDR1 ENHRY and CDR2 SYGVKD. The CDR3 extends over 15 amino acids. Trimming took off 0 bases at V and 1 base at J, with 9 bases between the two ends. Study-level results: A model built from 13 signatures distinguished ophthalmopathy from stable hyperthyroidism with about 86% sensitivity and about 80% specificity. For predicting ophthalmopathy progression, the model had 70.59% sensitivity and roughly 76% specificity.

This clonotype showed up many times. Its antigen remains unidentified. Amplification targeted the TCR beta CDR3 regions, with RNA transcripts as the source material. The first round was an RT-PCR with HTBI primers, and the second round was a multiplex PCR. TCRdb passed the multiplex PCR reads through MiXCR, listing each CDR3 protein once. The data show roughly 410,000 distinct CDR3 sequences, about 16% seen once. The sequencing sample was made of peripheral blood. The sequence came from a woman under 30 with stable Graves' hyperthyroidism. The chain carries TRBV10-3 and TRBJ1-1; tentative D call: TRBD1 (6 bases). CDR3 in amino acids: CAISESRGANTEAFF. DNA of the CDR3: TGTGCCATCAGTGAGTCGCGGGGGGCGAACACTGAAGCTTTCTTT.